The 23 T cell receptor beta chains below come from one sample, sequenced in a study of regulatory T cells in long-lasting Graves disease. Researchers made TCR beta libraries by using iRepertoire HTBI primers and running Arm-PCR on CDR3 regions. From the multiplex PCR reads, TCRdb called clonotypes with MiXCR, one entry per CDR3 protein. Of 200,000 to 250,000 distinct CDR3 sequences in the sample, around 19% were seen once. Indicated time point: newly diagnosed GD, antithyroid drugs for less than 3 months. PBMC RNA was the source of the TCR library. The same data also went into a second study, on T cells in Graves' hyperthyroidism and ophthalmopathy.

Sequencing used peripheral blood mononuclear cells (PBMCs), obtained at new diagnosis, from a patient treated with antithyroid drugs. These receptor sequences come from a woman in her twenties or thirties with Graves disease.

In its sample, this clonotype was seen a few times. The chain links TRBV11-1 to TRBJ2-7; D is unclear. V was pared by 1 base and J by 3 bases, with 7 bases between. The germline CDR1 and CDR2 sequences are SGHAT and FQDESV (reference sequence). There are 13 residues in the CDR3. The CDR3 is CASSLEGYYEQYF. The DNA of the CDR3 is TGTGCCAGCAGCTTAGAGGGATACTACGAGCAGTACTTC.

This chain connects TRBV28 to TRBJ2-5; D might be TRBD1 (6 bases). Germline loops: CDR1 MDHEN, CDR2 SYDVKM. The V and J ends lost 2 bases and 1 base respectively, with 26 bases between them. This CDR3 has 20 residues. The CDR3 is CASSLGSRDGKGVGQETQYF. CDR3 nucleotides: TGTGCCAGCAGTTTAGGGTCCAGGGACGGAAAGGGGGTGGGCCAAGAGACCCAGTACTTC.

The J gene is TRBJ1-5, the V gene TRBV28; 10 bases line up with TRBD1. The J segment lost 5 bases and the V segment lost 3 bases, leaving 10 bases of the junction unmatched. This CDR3 spans 17 amino acids. Germline loops: CDR1 MDHEN, CDR2 SYDVKM. CDR3 sequence (DNA): TGTGCCAGCAGTTTGGACAGGGGGTCCCAAACATATCAGCCCCAGCATTTT. Its protein product is CASSLDRGSQTYQPQHF.

This clonotype was seen repeatedly, ten times or more. This rearrangement joins TRBV3-1 to TRBJ2-3; the D gene is possibly TRBD2 (6 bases). Germline assignment: CDR1 LGHDT and CDR2 YNNKEL (reference sequence). Trimming pared 0 bases from V and 2 bases from J, leaving 12 bases between. This CDR3 region has 16 residues. In nucleotides, the CDR3 is TGTGCCAGCAGCCAAGATCTAGCGATAATCACAGATACGCAGTATTTT. This codes for CASSQDLAIITDTQYF.

The chain combines TRBV20-1 with TRBJ1-1, with D possibly matching TRBD1 (5 bases). Germline CDR1 DFQATT, CDR2 SNEGSKA (reference sequence). There are 14 residues in the CDR3. V dropped 5 bases and J dropped 0 bases, with 13 bases sitting between them. The CDR3 DNA reads TGCAGTGCTGGTCAGGGTCGGGTGAACACTGAAGCTTTCTTT. Its translation: CSAGQGRVNTEAFF.

The table lists this clonotype with many counts. This chain links TRBV28 with TRBJ1-6; 7 bases fit TRBD1. V dropped 10 bases and J dropped 7; count of bases not matched to a gene: 7. This CDR3 has 13 residues. Germline-derived CDR1 and CDR2 are MDHEN and SYDVKM. The DNA for the CDR3 is TGTGCCACCAGGGGGTTTATGAATTCACCCCTCCACTTT. Protein: CATRGFMNSPLHF. The whole variable domain, remainder taken from reference TRBV28 and TRBJ1-6, is DVKVTQSSRYLVKRTGEKVFLECVQDMDHENMFWYRQDPGLGLRLIYFSYDVKMKEKGDIPEGYSVSREKKERFSLILESASTNQTSMYLCATRGFMNSPLHFGNGTRLTVT.

This clonotype was counted many times. The CDR3 sequence: CASSINGATINYGYTF. The CDR3 region has the DNA TGTGCCAGTAGTATTAACGGAGCTACCATTAACTATGGCTACACCTTC. This chain joins TRBV19 and TRBJ1-2; D remains unclear. The CDR3 totals 16 residues. Germline V gene sequence: CDR1 LNHDA, CDR2 SQIVND (reference sequence). Trimming took 3 bases from V and 1 from J, leaving 15 bases between them.

This clonotype was observed many times. CDR3 sequence reads: CASRGSRTGELFF. The CDR3 coding sequence is TGTGCCAGTAGAGGGTCCAGGACCGGGGAGCTGTTTTTT. This chain uses TRBV19 with TRBJ2-2, with D uncertain. The germline V and J ends were trimmed by 6 bases and 5 bases, with 10 bases remaining between them. In germline, CDR1 is LNHDA, CDR2 SQIVND (reference sequence). This CDR3 spans 13 amino acids.

In this sample, this clonotype turned up many times. CDR3 coding DNA: TGTGCCAGCAGCTTGAGCACGAGCTCCTATAATTCACCCCTCCACTTT. Protein sequence: CASSLSTSSYNSPLHF. The rearrangement joins TRBV7-2 to TRBJ1-6; D uncertain. V lost 3 bases and J lost 0, with 9 bases in between. Germline values: CDR1 SGHTA, CDR2 FQGNSA. The CDR3 has 16 residues. The full variable domain, rest sourced from reference TRBV7-2 and TRBJ1-6, is GAGVSQSPSNKVTEKGKDVELRCDPISGHTALYWYRQSLGQGLEFLIYFQGNSAPDKSGLPSDRFSAERTGGSVSTLTIQRTQQEDSAVYLCASSLSTSSYNSPLHFGNGTRLTVT.

This clonotype was seen ten or more times. This chain uses TRBV7-9 with TRBJ2-7; 13 bases fit TRBD2. V was pared by 3 bases and J by 7 bases, with 12 bases of the junction left unmatched. The CDR3 extends over 17 amino acids. Looked up from germline, CDR1 is SEHNR and CDR2 is FQNEAQ (reference sequence). CDR3 sequence (DNA): TGTGCCAGCAGCTTTACTCTCGGACTAGCGGGAGATGGGGAGCAGTACTTC. Amino acids: CASSFTLGLAGDGEQYF. The complete variable domain, with remaining parts taken from reference TRBV7-9 and TRBJ2-7, reads DTGVSQNPRHKITKRGQNVTFRCDPISEHNRLYWYRQTLGQGPEFLTYFQNEAQLEKSRLLSDRFSAERPKGSFSTLEIQRTEQGDSAMYLCASSFTLGLAGDGEQYFGPGTRLTVT.

This clonotype came up many times. V usage is TRBV6-1 and J usage is TRBJ1-1, with D unclear. The CDR3 covers 15 residues. The germline CDR1 and CDR2 sequences are MNHNS and SASEGT. V lost 7 bases, J lost 1 base, and 16 bases lay in between. The CDR3 DNA is TGTGCCAGCACCCCACCCAATGCACGGAACACTGAAGCTTTCTTT. This codes for CASTPPNARNTEAFF.

This clonotype was recorded many times. This chain joins TRBV10-2 and TRBJ1-3; tentative D call: TRBD1 (6 bases). Trimming took off 3 bases at V and 3 bases at J, with 21 bases between the two ends. Germline CDR1 and CDR2: WSHSY and SAAADI. This CDR3 is 18 amino acids long. This CDR3 reads CASSDLRAGVNFGNTIYF. As DNA, the CDR3 is TGCGCCAGCAGTGACCTTCGGGCAGGGGTAAACTTTGGAAACACCATATATTTT.

This clonotype was seen ten or more times. This rearrangement joins TRBV2 to TRBJ2-2; a weak D match, TRBD1 (6 bases). Deletions cut 7 bases from V and 6 bases from J, with 15 bases between. The CDR3 has 14 residues. Germline CDR1 reads SNHLY; CDR2 reads FYNNEI. The CDR3: CASTLQGPPGELFF. CDR3 DNA sequence: TGTGCCAGCACCCTCCAGGGGCCCCCCGGGGAGCTGTTTTTT.

This clonotype appeared many times. Here the CDR3 DNA reads TGTGCCAGCAGCTTCACCCCCATAGGGGGGGAAAAACTGTTTTTT. Translation: CASSFTPIGGEKLFF. The rearrangement joins TRBV27 to TRBJ1-4; possibly TRBD1 for D (6 bases). Germline V gives CDR1 MNHEY, CDR2 SMNVEV (reference sequence). The CDR3 runs to 15 residues. V lost 6 bases, J lost 8 bases, and 19 bases lay in between.

This clonotype has a count of ten or more. The chain has TRBV6-1 and TRBJ2-7; 8 nucleotides align to TRBD1. This CDR3 is built from 15 residues. V lost 5 bases, J lost 2 bases, and 8 bases stayed unmatched. Looked up from germline, CDR1 is MNHNS and CDR2 is SASEGT. This CDR3 is CASSPPGQATYEQYF. The CDR3 DNA follows: TGTGCCAGCAGTCCGCCGGGACAGGCTACCTACGAGCAGTACTTC.

As regards this clonotype: A much larger clone differs from this one at a single base, so this may be a read error. The chain joins TRBV10-2 to TRBJ2-5, with D unclear. The CDR3 is made up of 14 amino acids. Between the trimmed V and J ends, which lost 5 bases and 11 bases, there was a span of 21 bases. Germline-derived CDR1 and CDR2 are WSHSY and SAAADI. CDR3 sequence: CASSLGIGPNEQYF. CDR3 bases: TGCGCCAGCAGTTTGGGGATAGGGCCGAATGAGCAGTACTTC.

As concerns this clonotype: A read error may explain this, as a much larger clone is one base away. This chain links TRBV7-9 with TRBJ1-5, with a possible D match to TRBD1 (6 bases). Per germline, CDR1 SEHNR and CDR2 FQNEAQ (reference sequence). CDR3 length: 15 amino acids. The CDR3 DNA reads TGTGCCGGCAGCCCGCCGGGACACCCTAATCAGCCCCAGCATTTT. The encoded protein is CAGSPPGHPNQPQHF.

At least ten counts were recorded for this clonotype. This chain links TRBV2 with TRBJ2-4, with no clear D. Germline loops: CDR1 SNHLY, CDR2 FYNNEI. Trimming took 3 bases from V and 9 from J, leaving 6 bases between them. This CDR3 region has 11 residues. The CDR3 DNA sequence: TGTGCCAGCAGTGACTCTGGCATTCAGTACTTC. Translated, it gives CASSDSGIQYF.

The chain couples TRBV5-1 to TRBJ1-2; D perhaps matches TRBD1 (5 bases). This CDR3 contains 15 residues. Germline V CDR1 and CDR2: SGHRS, YFSETQ. V was trimmed by 4 bases and J by 0 bases, leaving 13 bases between them. The DNA of the CDR3 is TGCGCCAGCAGCGCCGGGACGGTCGCTAACTATGGCTACACCTTC. This gives the protein CASSAGTVANYGYTF.

The rearrangement uses TRBV2 and TRBJ2-7; D is undetermined. V dropped 6 bases and J dropped 2 bases, with 11 bases sitting between them. CDR3 length equals 13 residues. Per germline, CDR1 SNHLY and CDR2 FYNNEI. For the CDR3, the DNA is TGTGCCAGCAGCGACGGGCCGACCTACGAGCAGTACTTC. Residues: CASSDGPTYEQYF.

The rearrangement links TRBV9 to TRBJ1-6; no firm D call. The length of the CDR3 is 15 residues. Trimming removed 0 bases from V and 11 bases from J, with 15 bases in between. The germline gives CDR1 SGDLS, CDR2 YYNGEE. The CDR3 loop is CASSVDPGVRTPLHF. The CDR3 nucleotides read TGTGCCAGCAGCGTAGATCCCGGTGTAAGGACACCCCTCCACTTT.

This rearrangement joins TRBV19 to TRBJ2-1; maybe TRBD1 (6 bases). The assigned J gene may be wrong: the sequence end matches TRBJ2-7 better. Germline V gene data show CDR1 as LNHDA and CDR2 as SQIVND (reference sequence). The CDR3 totals 14 residues. The CDR3 loop is CATNLRWDTYEQYF. In nucleotides, the CDR3 is TGTGCCACCAACTTGAGGTGGGACACCTACGAGCAGTACTTC.

There are many counts of this clonotype. This chain connects TRBV12-3 or TRBV12-4 to TRBJ2-5, with a possible D match to TRBD2 (7 bases). V lost 1 base and J 1 base, leaving 10 bases between the germline ends. CDR3 length: 15 amino acids. In nucleotides, the CDR3 is TGTGCCAGCAGTTTAGACGGGGGGCCCCAAGAGACCCAGTACTTC. Amino acid sequence: CASSLDGGPQETQYF.